This entry concerns a single TCR beta chain. As yet, its antigen is unknown. These data are taken from a study of cytomegalovirus exposure and HLA in healthy donors. Findings of the study overall: Subsequent analysis of the approximately 110 validation repertoires found a tendency for first-cohort TCR clusters to co-occur.

Generated by immunoSEQ multiplex PCR, the TCRdb table keeps only in-frame clones and is missing some. The sample carries about 130,000 clones, around 90% recorded once. Trimming pared 6 bases from V and 5 bases from J, leaving 23 bases between. The CDR3 runs 16 residues. Germline V CDR1 and CDR2: SQVTM, ANQGSEA. The sequence derives from a woman aged 25 to 39 in good health and CMV-seropositive. This rearrangement joins TRBV29-1 to TRBJ2-1; a weak D match, TRBD1 (6 bases). Source material: PBMCs. The CDR3: CSVAGGGGDRHNEQFF. In DNA, the CDR3 is TGCAGCGTCGCTGGGGGTGGGGGCGACAGGCACAATGAGCAGTTCTTC.